Given below is one TCR beta chain in context. These data are taken from a study of CD8 T cells in Susac syndrome. RNA was extracted with the RNeasy kit, and a quantity of roughly 0.45 to 1 ug was reverse transcribed using random hexamers. Each CDR3 protein is one row after TCRdb ran MiXCR on the immunoSEQ multiplex PCR reads. This sample yields about 140,000 distinct CDR3 sequences, of which roughly 95% are seen a single time; over 0.1% belongs to the top ten. The CDR3 totals 16 residues. V shed 7 bases and J shed 2 bases, with 18 bases lying between them. Germline V gives CDR1 SEHNR, CDR2 FQNEAQ (reference sequence).

The sample was CD4+ T cells from PBMCs. The TCR was taken from a human donor with multiple sclerosis. The chain recombines TRBV7-9 with TRBJ2-1; the D is unclear. This CDR3 reads CASTPGLVGTYNEQFF. CDR3 DNA: TGTGCCAGCACCCCAGGCCTCGTTGGGACCTACAATGAGCAGTTCTTC.